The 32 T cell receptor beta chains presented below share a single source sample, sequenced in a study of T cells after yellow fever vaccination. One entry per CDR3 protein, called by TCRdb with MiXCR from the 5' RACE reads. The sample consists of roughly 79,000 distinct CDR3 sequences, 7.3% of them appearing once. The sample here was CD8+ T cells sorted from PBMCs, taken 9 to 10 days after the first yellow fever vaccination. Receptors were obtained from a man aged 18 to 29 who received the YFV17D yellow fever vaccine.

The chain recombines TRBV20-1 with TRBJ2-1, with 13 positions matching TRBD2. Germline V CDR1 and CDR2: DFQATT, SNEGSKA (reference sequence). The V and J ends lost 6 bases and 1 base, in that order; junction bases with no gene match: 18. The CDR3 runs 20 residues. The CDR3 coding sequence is TGCAGTGCAACGACTATAAGGTGGACTAGCGGGGGAGGGTCCTACAATGAGCAGTTCTTC. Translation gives CSATTIRWTSGGGSYNEQFF.

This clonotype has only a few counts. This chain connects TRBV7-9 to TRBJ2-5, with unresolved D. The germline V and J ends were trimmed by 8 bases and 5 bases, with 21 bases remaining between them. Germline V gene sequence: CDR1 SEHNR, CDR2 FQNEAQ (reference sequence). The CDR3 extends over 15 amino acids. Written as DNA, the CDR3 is TGTGCCAGCTCTGCGTTGAACACCGGCCCCGAGACCCAGTACTTC. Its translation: CASSALNTGPETQYF. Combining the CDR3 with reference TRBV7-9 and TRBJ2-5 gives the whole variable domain DTGVSQNPRHKITKRGQNVTFRCDPISEHNRLYWYRQTLGQGPEFLTYFQNEAQLEKSRLLSDRFSAERPKGSFSTLEIQRTEQGDSAMYLCASSALNTGPETQYFGPGTRLLVL.

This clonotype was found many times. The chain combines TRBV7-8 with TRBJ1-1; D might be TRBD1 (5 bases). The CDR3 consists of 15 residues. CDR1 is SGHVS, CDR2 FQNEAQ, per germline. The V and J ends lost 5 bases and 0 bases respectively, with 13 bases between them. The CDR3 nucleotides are TGTGCCAGCAGCCCGACGGGGCGAATGAACACTGAAGCTTTCTTT. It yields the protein CASSPTGRMNTEAFF.

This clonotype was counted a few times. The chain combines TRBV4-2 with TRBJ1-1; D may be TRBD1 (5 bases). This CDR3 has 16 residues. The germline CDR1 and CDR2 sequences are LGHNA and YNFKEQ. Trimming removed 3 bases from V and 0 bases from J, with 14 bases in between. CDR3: CASSHRDSGLNTEAFF. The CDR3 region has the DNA TGTGCCAGCAGCCACCGGGATTCGGGGCTGAACACTGAAGCTTTCTTT.

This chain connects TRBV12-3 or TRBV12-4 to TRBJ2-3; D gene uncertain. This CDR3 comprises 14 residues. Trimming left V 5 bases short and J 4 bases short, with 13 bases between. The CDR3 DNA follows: TGTGCCAGCAGTCCCGCCCAGCGCGCAGATACGCAGTATTTT. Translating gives CASSPAQRADTQYF.

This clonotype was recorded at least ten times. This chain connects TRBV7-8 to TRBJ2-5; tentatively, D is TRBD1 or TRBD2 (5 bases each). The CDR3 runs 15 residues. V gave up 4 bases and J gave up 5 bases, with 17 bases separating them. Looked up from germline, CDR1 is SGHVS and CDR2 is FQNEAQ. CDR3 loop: CASSSQDGVGETQYF. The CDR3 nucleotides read TGTGCCAGCAGCTCACAGGACGGGGTGGGTGAGACCCAGTACTTC.

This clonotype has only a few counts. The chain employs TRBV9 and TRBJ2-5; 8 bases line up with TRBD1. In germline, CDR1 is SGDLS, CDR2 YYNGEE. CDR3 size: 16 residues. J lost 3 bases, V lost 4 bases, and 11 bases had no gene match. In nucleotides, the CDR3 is TGTGCCAGCAGCCAACAACTGGACAGGGATAAAGAGACCCAGTACTTC. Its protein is CASSQQLDRDKETQYF.

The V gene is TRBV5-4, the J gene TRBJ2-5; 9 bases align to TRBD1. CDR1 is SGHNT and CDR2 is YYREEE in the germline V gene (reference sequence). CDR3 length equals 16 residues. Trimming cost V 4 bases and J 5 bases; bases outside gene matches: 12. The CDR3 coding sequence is TGTGCCAGCAGCCCGACCGGGACAGGGTCCGAGGAGACCCAGTACTTC. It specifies CASSPTGTGSEETQYF.

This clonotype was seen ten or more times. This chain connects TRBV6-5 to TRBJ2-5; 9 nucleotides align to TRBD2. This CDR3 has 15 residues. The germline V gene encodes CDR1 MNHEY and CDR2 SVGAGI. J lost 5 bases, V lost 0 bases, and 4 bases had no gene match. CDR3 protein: CASSYSSSGVETQYF. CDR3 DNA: TGTGCCAGCAGTTACTCGTCTAGCGGGGTTGAGACCCAGTACTTC.

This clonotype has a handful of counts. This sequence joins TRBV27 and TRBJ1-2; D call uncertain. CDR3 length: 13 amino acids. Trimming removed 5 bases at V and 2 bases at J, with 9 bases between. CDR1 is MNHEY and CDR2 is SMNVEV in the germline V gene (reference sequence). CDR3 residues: CASSLDVNYGYTF. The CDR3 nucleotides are TGTGCCAGCAGTCTGGATGTAAACTATGGCTACACCTTC.

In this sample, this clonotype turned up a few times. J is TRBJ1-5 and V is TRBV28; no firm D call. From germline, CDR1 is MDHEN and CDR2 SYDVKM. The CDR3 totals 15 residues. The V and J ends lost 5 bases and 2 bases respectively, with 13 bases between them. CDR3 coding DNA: TGTGCCAGCAGTACTTACAATCGAGGCAATCAGCCCCAGCATTTT. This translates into CASSTYNRGNQPQHF.

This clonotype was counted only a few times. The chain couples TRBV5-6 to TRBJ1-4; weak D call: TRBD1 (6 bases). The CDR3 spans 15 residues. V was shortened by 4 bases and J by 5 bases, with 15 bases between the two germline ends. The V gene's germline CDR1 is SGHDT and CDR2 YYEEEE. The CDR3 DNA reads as TGTGCCAGCAGCGGAAGGACAGATGTAAATGAAAAACTGTTTTTT. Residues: CASSGRTDVNEKLFF. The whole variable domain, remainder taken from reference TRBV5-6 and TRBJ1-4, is DAGVTQSPTHLIKTRGQQVTLRCSPKSGHDTVSWYQQALGQGPQFIFQYYEEEERQRGNFPDRFSGHQFPNYSSELNVNALLLGDSALYLCASSGRTDVNEKLFFGSGTQLSVL.

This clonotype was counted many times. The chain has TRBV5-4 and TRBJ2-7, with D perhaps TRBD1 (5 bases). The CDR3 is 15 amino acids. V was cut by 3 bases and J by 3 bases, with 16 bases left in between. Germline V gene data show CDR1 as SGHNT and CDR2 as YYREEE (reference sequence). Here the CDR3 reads CASSSDRIVNYEQYV. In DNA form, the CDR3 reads TGTGCCAGCAGCTCAGACAGAATCGTAAACTACGAGCAGTACGTC.

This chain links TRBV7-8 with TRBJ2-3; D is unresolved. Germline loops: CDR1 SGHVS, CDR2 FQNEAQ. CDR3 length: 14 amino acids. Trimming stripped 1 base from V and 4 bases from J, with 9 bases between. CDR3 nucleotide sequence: TGTGCCAGCAGCTTAGAATCAGTCCCAGATACGCAGTATTTT. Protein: CASSLESVPDTQYF.

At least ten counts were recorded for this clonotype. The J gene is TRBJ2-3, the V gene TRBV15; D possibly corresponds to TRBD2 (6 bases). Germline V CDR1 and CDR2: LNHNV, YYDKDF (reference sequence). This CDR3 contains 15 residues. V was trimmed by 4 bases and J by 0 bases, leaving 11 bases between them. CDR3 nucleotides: TGTGCCACCAGCAACCGGGACTCCAGCACAGATACGCAGTATTTT. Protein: CATSNRDSSTDTQYF.

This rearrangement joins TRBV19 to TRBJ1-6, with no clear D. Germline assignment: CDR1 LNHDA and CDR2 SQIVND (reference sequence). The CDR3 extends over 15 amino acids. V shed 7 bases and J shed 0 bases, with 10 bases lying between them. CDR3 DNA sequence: TGTGCCAGTATGTGGACCTCCTCCTATAATTCACCCCTCCACTTT. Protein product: CASMWTSSYNSPLHF.

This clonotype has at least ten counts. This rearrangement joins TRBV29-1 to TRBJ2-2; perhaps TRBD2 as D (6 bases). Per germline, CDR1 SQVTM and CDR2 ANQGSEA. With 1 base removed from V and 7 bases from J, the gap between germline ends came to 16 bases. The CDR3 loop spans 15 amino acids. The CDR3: CSVEGTTMTGGELFF. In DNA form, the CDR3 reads TGCAGCGTTGAAGGGACTACCATGACGGGCGGGGAGCTGTTTTTT.

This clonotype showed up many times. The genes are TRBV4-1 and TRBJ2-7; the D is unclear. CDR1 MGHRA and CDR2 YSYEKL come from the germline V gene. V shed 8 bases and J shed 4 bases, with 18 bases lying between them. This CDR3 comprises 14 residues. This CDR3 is CASSSMGSEYEQYF. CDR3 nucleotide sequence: TGCGCCAGCTCCTCGATGGGATCTGAATACGAGCAGTACTTC.

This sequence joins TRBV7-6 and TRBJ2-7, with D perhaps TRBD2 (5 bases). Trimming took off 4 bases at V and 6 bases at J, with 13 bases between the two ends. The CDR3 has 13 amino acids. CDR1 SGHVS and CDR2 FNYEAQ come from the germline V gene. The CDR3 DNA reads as TGTGCCAGCAGCTCTCCGGCGGGTTTCGAGCAGTACTTC. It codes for CASSSPAGFEQYF.

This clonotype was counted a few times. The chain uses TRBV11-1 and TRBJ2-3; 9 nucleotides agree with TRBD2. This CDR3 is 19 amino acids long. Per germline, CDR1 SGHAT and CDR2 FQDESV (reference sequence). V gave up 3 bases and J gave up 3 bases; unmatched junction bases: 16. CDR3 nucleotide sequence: TGTGCCAGCAGCTTTAGCGGGAAAGCGGGGGGCTTCGGTACAGATACGCAGTATTTT. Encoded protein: CASSFSGKAGGFGTDTQYF.

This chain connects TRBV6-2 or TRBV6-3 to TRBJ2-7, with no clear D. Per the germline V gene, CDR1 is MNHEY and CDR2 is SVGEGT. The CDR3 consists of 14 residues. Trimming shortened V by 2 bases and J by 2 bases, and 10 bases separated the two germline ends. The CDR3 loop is CASSYTTTTYEQYV. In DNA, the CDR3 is TGTGCCAGCAGTTACACTACCACTACCTACGAGCAGTACGTC.

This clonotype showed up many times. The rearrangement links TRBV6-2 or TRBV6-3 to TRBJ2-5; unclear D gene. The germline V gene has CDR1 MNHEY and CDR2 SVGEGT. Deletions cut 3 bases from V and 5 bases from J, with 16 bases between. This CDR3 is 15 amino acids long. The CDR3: CASSYPALALETQYF. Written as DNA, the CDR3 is TGTGCCAGCAGTTATCCTGCGCTCGCGCTTGAGACCCAGTACTTC.

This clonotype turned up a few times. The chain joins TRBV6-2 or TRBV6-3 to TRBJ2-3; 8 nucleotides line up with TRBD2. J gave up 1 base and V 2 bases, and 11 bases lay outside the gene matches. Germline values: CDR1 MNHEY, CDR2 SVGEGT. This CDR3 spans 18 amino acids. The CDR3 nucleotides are TGTGCCAGCAGTTACCCCGCCCCACGGGGGGGCGGCACAGATACGCAGTATTTT. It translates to CASSYPAPRGGGTDTQYF.

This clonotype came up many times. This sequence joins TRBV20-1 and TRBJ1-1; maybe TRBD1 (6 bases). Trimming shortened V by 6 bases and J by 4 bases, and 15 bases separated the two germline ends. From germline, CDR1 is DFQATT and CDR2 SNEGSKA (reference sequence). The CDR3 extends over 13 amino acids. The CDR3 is CSAATGLGTEAFF. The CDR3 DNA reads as TGCAGTGCAGCTACAGGGCTGGGCACTGAAGCTTTCTTT.

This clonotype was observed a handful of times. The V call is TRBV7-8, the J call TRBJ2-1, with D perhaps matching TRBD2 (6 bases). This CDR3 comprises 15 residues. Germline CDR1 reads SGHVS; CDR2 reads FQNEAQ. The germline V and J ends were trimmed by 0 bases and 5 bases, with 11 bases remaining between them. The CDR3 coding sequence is TGTGCCAGCAGCTTAGCGGAGGGCCTAAACAATGAGCAGTTCTTC. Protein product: CASSLAEGLNNEQFF.

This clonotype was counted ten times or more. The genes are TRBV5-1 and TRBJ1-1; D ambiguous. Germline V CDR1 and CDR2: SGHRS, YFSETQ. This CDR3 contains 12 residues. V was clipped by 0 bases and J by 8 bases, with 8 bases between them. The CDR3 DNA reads TGCGCCAGCAGCTTGGTAGCTGGAGAAGCTTTCTTT. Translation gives CASSLVAGEAFF. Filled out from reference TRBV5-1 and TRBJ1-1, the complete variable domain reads KAGVTQTPRYLIKTRGQQVTLSCSPISGHRSVSWYQQTPGQGLQFLFEYFSETQRNKGNFPGRFSGRQFSNSRSEMNVSTLELGDSALYLCASSLVAGEAFFGQGTRLTVV.

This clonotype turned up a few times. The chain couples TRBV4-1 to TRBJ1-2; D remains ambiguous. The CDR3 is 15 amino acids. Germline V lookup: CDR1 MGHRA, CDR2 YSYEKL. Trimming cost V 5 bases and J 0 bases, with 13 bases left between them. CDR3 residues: CASSGSLLANYGYTF. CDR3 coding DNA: TGCGCCAGCAGCGGGAGTCTTCTAGCTAACTATGGCTACACCTTC.

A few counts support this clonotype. The CDR3 sequence is CASSLKYQETQYF. The CDR3 DNA follows: TGTGCCAGCAGCTTAAAGTACCAAGAGACCCAGTACTTC. The rearrangement uses TRBV11-2 and TRBJ2-5; no clear D. V was shortened by 2 bases and J by 0 bases, with 4 bases between the two germline ends. Germline V gene lookup returns CDR1 SGHAT and CDR2 FQNNGV. The CDR3 has 13 residues.

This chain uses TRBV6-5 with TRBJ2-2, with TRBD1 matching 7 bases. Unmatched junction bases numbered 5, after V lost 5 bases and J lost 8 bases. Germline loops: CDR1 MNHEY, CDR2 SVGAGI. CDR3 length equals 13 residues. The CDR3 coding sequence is TGTGCCAGCAGTCACAGGGGAAGGGGGGAGCTGTTTTTT. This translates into CASSHRGRGELFF.

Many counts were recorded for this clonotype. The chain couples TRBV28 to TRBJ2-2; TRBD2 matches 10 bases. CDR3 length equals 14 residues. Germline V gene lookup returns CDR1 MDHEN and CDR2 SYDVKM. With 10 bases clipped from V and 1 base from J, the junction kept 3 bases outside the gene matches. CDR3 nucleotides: TGTGCCACCAGACTAGCGGGGAACACCGGGGAGCTGTTTTTT. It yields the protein CATRLAGNTGELFF.

CDR3 coding DNA: TGTGCCAGTAGTATAGGGGGATTCATGAACACTGAAGCTTTCTTT. Protein sequence: CASSIGGFMNTEAFF. V usage is TRBV19 and J usage is TRBJ1-1; D not resolved. Trimming pared 1 base from V and 0 bases from J, leaving 9 bases between. CDR1 is LNHDA, CDR2 SQIVND, per germline (reference sequence). The CDR3 contains 15 residues.

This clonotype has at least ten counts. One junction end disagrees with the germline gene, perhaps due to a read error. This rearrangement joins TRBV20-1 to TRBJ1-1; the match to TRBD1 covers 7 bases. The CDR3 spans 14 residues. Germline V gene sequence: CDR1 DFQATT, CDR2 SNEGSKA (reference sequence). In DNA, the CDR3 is TGCGGTGCTTCCGGACAGGCTTCGGGCGACGAAGCTTTCTTT. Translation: CGASGQASGDEAFF.